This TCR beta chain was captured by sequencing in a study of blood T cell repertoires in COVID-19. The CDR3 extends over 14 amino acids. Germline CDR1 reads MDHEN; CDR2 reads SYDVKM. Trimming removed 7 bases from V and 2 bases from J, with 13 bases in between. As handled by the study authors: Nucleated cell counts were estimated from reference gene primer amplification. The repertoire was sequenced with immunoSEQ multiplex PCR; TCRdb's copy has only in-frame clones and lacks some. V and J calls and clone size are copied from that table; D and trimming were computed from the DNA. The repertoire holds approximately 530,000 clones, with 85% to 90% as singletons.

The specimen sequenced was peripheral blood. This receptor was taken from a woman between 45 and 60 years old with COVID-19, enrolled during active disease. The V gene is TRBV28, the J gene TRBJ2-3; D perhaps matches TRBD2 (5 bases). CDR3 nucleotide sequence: TGTGCCAGCACTCGAGGACTCAACACAGATACGCAGTATTTT. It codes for CASTRGLNTDTQYF.